This T cell receptor beta chain is drawn from a study of blood T cell repertoires in COVID-19. V lost 1 base and J lost 4, with 17 bases in between. The CDR3 is made up of 17 amino acids. Germline V gene sequence: CDR1 LNHNV, CDR2 YYDKDF (reference sequence). As handled by the study authors: Using reference gene primer amplification, nucleated cell counts were estimated. Sequencing was performed with immunoSEQ multiplex PCR; in TCRdb, only in-frame clones are kept and a portion is missing. The V and J calls and clone size come from that table; D and trimming were worked out from the DNA. The sample contains 200,000 to 250,000 clones, about 90% of which appear only once. Those who participated ranged in age from 18 to 89 years and resided in under 25 US areas. Participants reported their clinical history, and cohort assignment relied on those reports. It was within 2 weeks before study entry that exposed participants met a COVID-19 case.

This sequence was found in a man aged 30 to 45 who had been exposed to COVID-19. Sample: PBMCs or T cells enriched from blood (not recorded which). The chain has TRBV15 and TRBJ1-5; a weak D match, TRBD1 (6 bases). CDR3 in amino acids: CATSRGSLQGSNQPQHF. CDR3 nucleotides: TGTGCCACCAGCAGAGGGTCCTTACAGGGTTCAAATCAGCCCCAGCATTTT.